The present entry profiles one TCR beta chain with its context. Its antigen is currently unknown. At the DNA level, this CDR3 is encoded by other sequences in the same sample as well. The entry originates in a study of cytomegalovirus exposure and HLA in healthy donors. Study-level background: HLA-typed donors contributed 80 million to 85 million unique TCRs, which were held in an early data release. Findings and limits, study-wide: Later analysis showed TCR association rates varying by HLA locus, highest for DRB1 and lowest for HLA-C. Some V segments, TRBV6-2 and TRBV6-3 among them, were indistinguishable and were therefore excluded. Among the sequence variants, a highly shared cluster was likely an artifact of sequencing.

Primers included in the PCR were 60 Vbeta and 13 Jbeta primers. Sequencing used immunoSEQ multiplex PCR; TCRdb keeps in-frame clones, though not all of them. Its clone listing holds tens of thousands of clones. The CDR3 has 14 residues. CDR1 and CDR2 from the germline V gene are KGHSH and LQKENI. Trimming shortened V by 0 bases and J by 0 bases, and 5 bases separated the two germline ends. The chain couples TRBV18 to TRBJ1-1; D is unclear. The sequence was obtained from a man aged 45-65 years in good health and CMV-seronegative. The sequenced sample was PBMCs. The CDR3 region is CASSPPSVNTEAFF. The CDR3 nucleotides are TGTGCCAGCTCACCACCATCCGTGAACACTGAAGCTTTCTTT.